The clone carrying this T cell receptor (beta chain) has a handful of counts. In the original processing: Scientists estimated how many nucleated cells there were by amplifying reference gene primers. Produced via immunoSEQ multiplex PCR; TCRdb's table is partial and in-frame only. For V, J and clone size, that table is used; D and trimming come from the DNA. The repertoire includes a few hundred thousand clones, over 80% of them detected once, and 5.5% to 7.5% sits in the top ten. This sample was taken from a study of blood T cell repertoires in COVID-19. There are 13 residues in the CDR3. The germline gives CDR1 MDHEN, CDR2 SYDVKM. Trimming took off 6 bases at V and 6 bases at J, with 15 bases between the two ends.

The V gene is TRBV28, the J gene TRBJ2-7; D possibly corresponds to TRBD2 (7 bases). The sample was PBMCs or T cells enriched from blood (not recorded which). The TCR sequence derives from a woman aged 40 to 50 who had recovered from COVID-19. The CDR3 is CASSRGGGGEQYV. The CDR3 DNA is TGTGCCAGCAGCAGAGGGGGGGGCGGCGAGCAGTACGTC.